These 29 T cell receptor beta chains came from one sample sequenced in a study of OX40 agonist ivuxolimab in advanced cancers. The repertoire was sequenced with immunoSEQ multiplex PCR; TCRdb's copy has only in-frame clones and lacks some. The table has fewer than 25,000 clones, about four fifths seen once. Source: CD4+ or CD8+ T cells sorted from blood, taken in a trial of the OX40 agonist ivuxolimab. Receptor source: an adult with an advanced solid tumor such as melanoma, head and neck, liver or kidney cancer.

The V gene is TRBV5-4, the J gene TRBJ2-1; 16 nucleotides line up with TRBD2. The CDR3 spans 15 residues. The germline gives CDR1 SGHNT, CDR2 YYREEE (reference sequence). Unmatched junction bases numbered 3, after V lost 3 bases and J lost 9 bases. CDR3: CASSYGTSGRAEQFF. CDR3 nucleotide sequence: TGTGCCAGCAGCTATGGGACTAGCGGGAGGGCTGAGCAGTTCTTC.

This clone was detected a few times. The chain uses TRBV5-6 and TRBJ2-7, with D possibly matching TRBD2 (5 bases). V lost 0 bases to trimming and J lost 6 bases, with 10 bases between them. CDR3 size: 13 residues. Germline V gene data show CDR1 as SGHDT and CDR2 as YYEEEE. In DNA, the CDR3 is TGTGCCAGCAGCTTGGGTGGCGGGCTCGAGCAGTACTTC. Translation gives CASSLGGGLEQYF.

The chain recombines TRBV11-2 with TRBJ2-7, with D possibly matching TRBD1 (5 bases). CDR3 length equals 15 residues. Germline CDR1 is SGHAT and CDR2 is FQNNGV. The ends were cut back, 1 base at V and 1 base at J, with 11 bases in the middle. The CDR3 nucleotides read TGTGCCAGCAGCTTAGGTAGGGGCACATCCTACGAGCAGTACTTC. Translated, it gives CASSLGRGTSYEQYF.

The rearrangement joins TRBV13 to TRBJ2-1, with unresolved D. CDR1 and CDR2 from the germline V gene are PRHDT and FYEKMQ (reference sequence). The CDR3 sequence is 12 residues long. The V and J ends lost 0 bases and 8 bases respectively, with 5 bases between them. CDR3: CASSLGLDEQFF. The CDR3 bases are TGTGCCAGCAGCTTAGGCCTCGATGAGCAGTTCTTC.

This chain connects TRBV5-1 to TRBJ1-5; D remains ambiguous. The CDR3 is made up of 15 amino acids. The ends were cut back, 1 base at V and 0 bases at J, with 8 bases in the middle. The germline V gene has CDR1 SGHRS and CDR2 YFSETQ. CDR3: CASSLFGNSNQPQHF. The CDR3 nucleotides read TGCGCCAGCAGCTTGTTCGGGAATAGCAATCAGCCCCAGCATTTT.

The rearrangement uses TRBV10-1 and TRBJ2-3; 7 bases match TRBD2. V was pared by 2 bases and J by 4 bases, with 6 bases of the junction left unmatched. The CDR3 is made up of 15 amino acids. In germline, CDR1 is WNHNN, CDR2 SYGVQD (reference sequence). The CDR3, as DNA: TGCGCCAGCAGTGAGACGTGGGAGGGCCCAGATACGCAGTATTTT. Translated, it gives CASSETWEGPDTQYF.

The chain employs TRBV7-9 and TRBJ2-5, with D unresolved. The CDR3 totals 13 residues. Germline CDR1 is SEHNR and CDR2 is FQNEAQ (reference sequence). The V end lost 6 bases, the J end lost 5 bases, and 13 bases lay between the germline ends. The CDR3 reads CASRGPLEETQYF. In nucleotides, the CDR3 is TGTGCCAGCAGAGGTCCCTTGGAGGAGACCCAGTACTTC.

V is TRBV4-2 and J is TRBJ2-7; the D is unclear. V was trimmed by 1 base and J by 1 base, leaving 5 bases between them. CDR3 length: 13 residues. Germline loops: CDR1 LGHNA, CDR2 YNFKEQ. The CDR3 region is CASSQGRSYEQYF. The DNA for the CDR3 is TGTGCCAGCAGCCAAGGCAGATCCTACGAGCAGTACTTC.

The chain has TRBV5-1 and TRBJ2-7, with 9 bases fitting TRBD1. V lost 4 bases, J lost 5 bases, and 13 bases stayed unmatched. CDR1 is SGHRS and CDR2 is YFSETQ in the germline V gene. The CDR3 consists of 16 residues. CDR3 nucleotide sequence: TGCGCCAGCAGCAAAGGACAGGGGTCGATTTTGGACGAGCAGTACTTC. This codes for CASSKGQGSILDEQYF. Complete variable domain (other parts from reference TRBV5-1 and TRBJ2-7): KAGVTQTPRYLIKTRGQQVTLSCSPISGHRSVSWYQQTPGQGLQFLFEYFSETQRNKGNFPGRFSGRQFSNSRSEMNVSTLELGDSALYLCASSKGQGSILDEQYFGPGTRLTVT.

The V gene is TRBV19, the J gene TRBJ2-2; 8 bases match TRBD1. The CDR3 is made up of 15 amino acids. The germline CDR1 and CDR2 sequences are LNHDA and SQIVND (reference sequence). Trimming at V came to 4 bases and at J to 7 bases, leaving 8 bases not matched to a gene. CDR3 nucleotides: TGTGCCAGTAGTAGCGAGGACAGGGCATTCGGGGAGCTGTTTTTT. Translation: CASSSEDRAFGELFF. The whole variable domain, filled in from reference TRBV19 and TRBJ2-2, reads DGGITQSPKYLFRKEGQNVTLSCEQNLNHDAMYWYRQDPGQGLRLIYYSQIVNDFQKGDIAEGYSVSREKKESFPLTVTSAQKNPTAFYLCASSSEDRAFGELFFGEGSRLTVL.

The chain is built from TRBV27 and TRBJ1-1, with a tentative D call TRBD1 (5 bases). The CDR3 is made up of 15 amino acids. Germline assignment: CDR1 MNHEY and CDR2 SMNVEV (reference sequence). V was clipped by 2 bases and J by 7 bases, with 17 bases between them. The CDR3 DNA follows: TGTGCCAGCAGTTTAGTCCCCGGAGGGGTTGTTGAAGCTTTCTTT. This translates into CASSLVPGGVVEAFF.

This rearrangement joins TRBV19 to TRBJ1-2; D gene uncertain. Trimming took 3 bases from V and 8 from J, leaving 13 bases between them. The germline CDR1 and CDR2 sequences are LNHDA and SQIVND (reference sequence). This CDR3 comprises 13 residues. The CDR3 spells CASSIGGLRGYTF. Here the CDR3 DNA reads TGTGCCAGTAGTATTGGAGGTTTAAGAGGCTACACCTTC.

This clone was detected only once. The chain has TRBV7-9 and TRBJ2-3, with a tentative D call TRBD1 (6 bases). The length of the CDR3 is 15 residues. Germline-derived CDR1 and CDR2 are SEHNR and FQNEAQ (reference sequence). The ends were cut back, 1 base at V and 3 bases at J, with 11 bases in the middle. The CDR3 is CASSLGGTSTDTQYF. CDR3 in DNA: TGTGCCAGCAGCTTAGGAGGGACATCTACAGATACGCAGTATTTT.

The chain couples TRBV27 to TRBJ2-1; tentative D call: TRBD1 (6 bases). The germline V and J ends were trimmed by 3 bases and 2 bases, with 11 bases remaining between them. Germline CDR1 is MNHEY and CDR2 is SMNVEV (reference sequence). CDR3 size: 15 residues. Written as DNA, the CDR3 is TGTGCCAGCAGTTTCTTCGGACAGCCCTACAATGAGCAGTTCTTC. Translation: CASSFFGQPYNEQFF.

This clone was counted a single time. The V call is TRBV5-5, the J call TRBJ2-1; D not certain. This CDR3 contains 16 residues. The ends were cut back, 2 bases at V and 0 bases at J, with 12 bases in the middle. Germline V CDR1 and CDR2: SGHKS, YYEKEE (reference sequence). Here the CDR3 reads CASSLIAGSSYNEQFF. As DNA, the CDR3 is TGTGCCAGCAGCTTAATAGCCGGTAGCTCCTACAATGAGCAGTTCTTC.

This chain links TRBV21-1 with TRBJ2-2. TRBV21-1 is designated a pseudogene. This CDR3 spans 14 amino acids. This CDR3 is CASRLWKEPGELFF. The DNA of the CDR3 is TGTGCCAGCAGGTTGTGGAAAGAGCCCGGGGAGCTGTTTTTT.

This sequence joins TRBV5-4 and TRBJ2-7; 10 nucleotides match TRBD2. The CDR3 consists of 15 residues. J lost 7 bases, V lost 1 base, and 8 bases had no gene match. Looked up from germline, CDR1 is SGHNT and CDR2 is YYREEE (reference sequence). CDR3 sequence reads: CASSLSASGGVEQYF. In DNA, the CDR3 is TGTGCCAGCAGCTTGTCGGCTAGCGGGGGAGTTGAGCAGTACTTC. Variable domain in full (rest from reference TRBV5-4 and TRBJ2-7): ETGVTQSPTHLIKTRGQQVTLRCSSQSGHNTVSWYQQALGQGPQFIFQYYREEENGRGNFPPRFSGLQFPNYSSELNVNALELDDSALYLCASSLSASGGVEQYFGPGTRLTVT.

This chain connects TRBV11-1 to TRBJ2-5; the D is unclear. CDR3 length: 12 amino acids. Germline assignment: CDR1 SGHAT and CDR2 FQDESV (reference sequence). Trimming shortened V by 3 bases and J by 5 bases, and 7 bases separated the two germline ends. CDR3 nucleotide sequence: TGTGCCAGCAGCTTTTCTATGGAGACCCAGTACTTC. Its protein is CASSFSMETQYF.

The V gene is TRBV6-5, the J gene TRBJ2-7; 8 bases match TRBD1. CDR3 length: 16 amino acids. V shed 0 bases, J shed 4 bases, and the junction held 8 bases outside the gene matches. CDR1 is MNHEY and CDR2 is SVGAGI in the germline V gene. CDR3 sequence reads: CASSYSNQGASYEQYF. In DNA form, the CDR3 reads TGTGCCAGCAGTTACTCGAACCAGGGGGCTTCATACGAGCAGTACTTC.

The chain carries TRBV5-1 and TRBJ2-2; TRBD1 matches at 10 bases. Losses at the gene ends were 5 bases for V and 7 bases for J; bases not matched to a gene: 5. CDR3 length: 14 amino acids. Germline V lookup: CDR1 SGHRS, CDR2 YFSETQ. The CDR3 loop is CASRRGTGDGELFF. CDR3 bases: TGCGCCAGCAGACGGGGGACAGGGGACGGGGAGCTGTTTTTT. Based on the CDR3 plus reference TRBV5-1 and TRBJ2-2, the full variable domain is KAGVTQTPRYLIKTRGQQVTLSCSPISGHRSVSWYQQTPGQGLQFLFEYFSETQRNKGNFPGRFSGRQFSNSRSEMNVSTLELGDSALYLCASRRGTGDGELFFGEGSRLTVL.

This clone was observed once. The gene calls are TRBV4-2 and TRBJ2-7; 10 bases align to TRBD1. The CDR3 loop spans 17 amino acids. Germline CDR1 and CDR2: LGHNA and YNFKEQ. J lost 3 bases, V lost 1 base, and 9 bases had no gene match. CDR3 loop: CASSQVGTGVNFYEQYF. The CDR3 coding sequence is TGTGCCAGCAGCCAAGTAGGGACAGGGGTTAATTTCTACGAGCAGTACTTC.

This clone is medium-sized. This rearrangement joins TRBV14 to TRBJ2-7; 8 bases align to TRBD2. The CDR3 is 14 amino acids. Germline loops: CDR1 SGHDN, CDR2 FVKESK. V shed 4 bases and J 4 bases; nucleotides not matched to a gene: 6. CDR3: CASSPQREKYEQYF. CDR3 DNA sequence: TGTGCCAGCAGCCCTCAGCGGGAGAAGTACGAGCAGTACTTC.

This clone appeared a few times. The J gene is TRBJ1-1, the V gene TRBV10-3; D uncertain. V gave up 2 bases and J gave up 6 bases, with 13 bases separating them. This CDR3 is 14 amino acids long. CDR1 and CDR2 (germline): ENHRY, SYGVKD. The CDR3 spells CAISEGTWLAEAFF. The CDR3 DNA reads as TGTGCCATCAGTGAGGGAACGTGGCTGGCTGAAGCTTTCTTT.

A single count supports this clone. The CDR3 nucleotides are TGTGCCAGCAGCGCCGGGACAGCTAACTATGGCTACACCTTC. Encoded protein: CASSAGTANYGYTF. The chain combines TRBV11-2 with TRBJ1-2, with TRBD1 matching over 7 bases. Germline V gene lookup returns CDR1 SGHAT and CDR2 FQNNGV. V shed 5 bases, J shed 0 bases, and the junction held 3 bases outside the gene matches. CDR3 length equals 14 residues.

The genes are TRBV28 and TRBJ2-7; D is uncertain. The CDR3 totals 11 residues. Germline V gene lookup returns CDR1 MDHEN and CDR2 SYDVKM. V lost 3 bases, J lost 3 bases, and 3 bases lay in between. The CDR3 DNA is TGTGCCAGCAGTTTTAACTACGAGCAGTACTTC. It encodes CASSFNYEQYF.

The rearrangement links TRBV30 to TRBJ1-4; D might be TRBD1 (5 bases). Deletions cut 4 bases from V and 8 bases from J, with 14 bases between. Germline values: CDR1 GTSNPN, CDR2 SVGIG (reference sequence). The CDR3 is 13 amino acids. CDR3 amino acids: CAWTPGASEKLFF. The DNA of the CDR3 is TGTGCCTGGACCCCTGGGGCTTCGGAAAAACTGTTTTTT. The variable domain in full, completed from reference TRBV30 and TRBJ1-4, reads SQTIHQWPATLVQPVGSPLSLECTVEGTSNPNLYWYRQAAGRGLQLLFYSVGIGQISSEVPQNLSASRPQDRQFILSSKKLLLSDSGFYLCAWTPGASEKLFFGSGTQLSVL.

This rearrangement joins TRBV19 to TRBJ2-6; D remains ambiguous. The CDR3 runs 17 residues. Per the germline V gene, CDR1 is LNHDA and CDR2 is SQIVND (reference sequence). V was pared by 3 bases and J by 0 bases, with 12 bases between. CDR3 in DNA: TGTGCCAGTAGTATCCCCCTCATCCGCTCTGGGGCCAACGTCCTGACTTTC. Its protein product is CASSIPLIRSGANVLTF.

J is TRBJ2-2 and V is TRBV7-9; D is undetermined. V lost 0 bases to trimming and J lost 11 bases, with 7 bases between them. The germline gives CDR1 SEHNR, CDR2 FQNEAQ (reference sequence). There are 12 residues in the CDR3. The CDR3 nucleotides read TGTGCCAGCAGCTTAGCTCCCCGTGAGCTGTTTTTT. It encodes CASSLAPRELFF.

This clone was observed once. The DNA of the CDR3 is TGTGCCAGCAGCGTGACGGGAGGAGTCAATGAGCAGTTCTTC. It codes for CASSVTGGVNEQFF. This chain joins TRBV7-2 and TRBJ2-1; TRBD2 agrees at 7 bases. The trim removed 5 bases at V and 6 bases at J, leaving 7 bases unmatched. There are 14 residues in the CDR3. Germline-derived CDR1 and CDR2 are SGHTA and FQGNSA. The full variable domain, in which reference TRBV7-2 and TRBJ2-1 provide the parts outside the CDR3, is GAGVSQSPSNKVTEKGKDVELRCDPISGHTALYWYRQSLGQGLEFLIYFQGNSAPDKSGLPSDRFSAERTGGSVSTLTIQRTQQEDSAVYLCASSVTGGVNEQFFGPGTRLTVL.